This TCR beta chain stems from a study of T cells in Graves' hyperthyroidism and ophthalmopathy. There are many counts of this clonotype. TCR beta CDR3 region amplification was performed from RNA transcripts. When the TCR CDR3 underwent first-round RT-PCR, the HTBI primer set was used. Each CDR3 protein gets one entry after TCRdb re-called the multiplex PCR reads with MiXCR. Seen here are 610,000 or so distinct CDR3 sequences, just over 45% observed once, and the top ten hold about 8.3%. This TCR was sampled from a woman aged 18-29 years with Graves' hyperthyroidism. The specimen was peripheral blood or thyroid tissue (not recorded which).

CDR3 loop: CSVEEMFLAGTYEQYF. The CDR3 bases are TGCAGCGTTGAAGAGATGTTTCTAGCGGGAACGTACGAGCAGTACTTC. The V gene is TRBV29-1, the J gene TRBJ2-7, with 9 bases aligning to TRBD2. The germline CDR1 and CDR2 sequences are SQVTM and ANQGSEA. The CDR3 has 16 residues. J was trimmed by 4 bases and V by 0 bases; bases with no gene match: 10.